Listed here are 30 T cell receptor beta chains from one sample, sequenced in a study of PD-L1 blockade in urothelial cancer. Clones were read by immunoSEQ multiplex PCR, and TCRdb kept only the in-frame ones, dropping some. The table has 24,000 or so clones, roughly 84% seen once. As to time point: peripheral blood 6 weeks after treatment start. Here the sequenced sample was PBMCs, taken around atezolizumab (anti-PD-L1) treatment. These receptors were obtained from a man between 65 and 85 years old with urothelial cancer.

The chain recombines TRBV29-1 with TRBJ2-1; D may be TRBD2 (6 bases). The CDR3 is 17 residues long. Germline V gene sequence: CDR1 SQVTM, CDR2 ANQGSEA. Between the trimmed V and J ends, which lost 1 base and 0 bases, there was a span of 16 bases. CDR3 nucleotide sequence: TGCAGCGTTGAAGTCGTTGGAGGGGCCTTCTCCTACAATGAGCAGTTCTTC. Amino acid sequence: CSVEVVGGAFSYNEQFF.

The chain recombines TRBV2 with TRBJ2-2, with a tentative D call TRBD2 (5 bases). V lost 2 bases, J lost 3 bases, and 10 bases lay in between. The CDR3 totals 15 residues. Germline values: CDR1 SNHLY, CDR2 FYNNEI. The CDR3 loop is CASSEIEGYTGELFF. The CDR3 DNA follows: TGTGCCAGCAGTGAAATAGAGGGATACACCGGGGAGCTGTTTTTT.

This rearrangement joins TRBV4-3 to TRBJ2-1; 10 nucleotides match TRBD2. V lost 4 bases and J lost 8; bases outside the gene matches: 8. The germline V gene has CDR1 LGHNA and CDR2 YSLEER. There are 15 residues in the CDR3. CDR3 sequence reads: CASSPYFGTSDEQFF. CDR3 DNA: TGCGCCAGCAGCCCTTATTTCGGGACTAGCGATGAGCAGTTCTTC.

The rearrangement joins TRBV12-5 to TRBJ2-3; TRBD2 aligns across 7 bases. V lost 1 base and J lost 3; bases outside the gene matches: 7. The CDR3 is 16 amino acids. Germline CDR1 and CDR2: LGHNT and FRNRAP. The CDR3 DNA sequence: TGTGCTAGTGGTTTGGCCCAGGGAGGGCCTACAGATACGCAGTATTTT. This codes for CASGLAQGGPTDTQYF. Full variable domain (rest looked up from reference TRBV12-5 and TRBJ2-3): DARVTQTPRHKVTEMGQEVTMRCQPILGHNTVFWYRQTMMQGLELLAYFRNRAPLDDSGMPKDRFSAEMPDATLATLKIQPSEPRDSAVYFCASGLAQGGPTDTQYFGPGTRLTVL.

This clone occurred a few times. The chain recombines TRBV6-6 with TRBJ2-3; a possible D gene is TRBD2 (6 bases). V gave up 4 bases and J gave up 2 bases, with 10 bases separating them. CDR1 MNHNY and CDR2 SVGAGI come from the germline V gene (reference sequence). The CDR3 extends over 14 amino acids. The CDR3 is CASSFSGDTDTQYF. As DNA, the CDR3 is TGTGCCAGCAGTTTTAGCGGAGACACAGATACGCAGTATTTT.

This chain connects TRBV25-1 to TRBJ1-3; D is possibly TRBD1 (5 bases). V lost 3 bases, J lost 0 bases, and 12 bases lay in between. Per the germline V gene, CDR1 is MGHDK and CDR2 is SYGVNS. CDR3 length: 16 amino acids. CDR3 loop: CASSDPQGFSGNTIYF. CDR3 coding DNA: TGTGCCAGCAGTGATCCCCAGGGTTTCTCTGGAAACACCATATATTTT.

This rearrangement joins TRBV5-1 to TRBJ2-7; possibly TRBD2 for D (6 bases). V lost 0 bases, J lost 6 bases, and 10 bases lay in between. Germline-derived CDR1 and CDR2 are SGHRS and YFSETQ. This CDR3 has 13 amino acids. Here the CDR3 DNA reads TGCGCCAGCAGCTTGGCCTCGGAGGGCGAGCAGTACTTC. It translates to CASSLASEGEQYF.

This clone has more than one count but fewer than ten. The V and J genes are TRBV6-5 and TRBJ1-1; D is undetermined. V lost 5 bases and J 3 bases, leaving 10 bases between the germline ends. Germline loops: CDR1 MNHEY, CDR2 SVGAGI. This CDR3 is built from 13 residues. CDR3 bases: TGTGCCAGCAGTCCCCAGCGATACACTGAAGCTTTCTTT. Translating it yields CASSPQRYTEAFF.

The chain links TRBV19 to TRBJ2-1; D unresolved. The CDR3 runs to 12 residues. Germline-derived CDR1 and CDR2 are LNHDA and SQIVND (reference sequence). Between the trimmed V and J ends, which lost 6 bases and 6 bases, there was a span of 9 bases. CDR3 amino acids: CASSLAVNEQFF. The CDR3, as DNA: TGTGCCAGTAGCCTTGCGGTCAATGAGCAGTTCTTC.

The rearrangement joins TRBV6-5 to TRBJ1-1; a possible D gene is TRBD1 (5 bases). The V end was cut by 6 bases, the J end by 7 bases, with 21 bases between. The CDR3 contains 15 residues. Looked up from germline, CDR1 is MNHEY and CDR2 is SVGAGI. The CDR3 reads CASSSGGGNGIEAFF. DNA for the CDR3: TGTGCCAGCAGCTCCGGTGGGGGGAACGGTATTGAAGCTTTCTTT.

This sequence joins TRBV4-1 and TRBJ2-7; 7 positions match TRBD1. Looked up from germline, CDR1 is MGHRA and CDR2 is YSYEKL. The CDR3 consists of 21 residues. V trimming: 0 bases; J trimming: 0 bases; junction bases outside the gene matches: 20. For the CDR3, the DNA is TGCGCCAGCAGCCAAGAAAGGCACCCATTTACAGGGGCACCCGGCTCCTACGAGCAGTACTTC. Encoded protein: CASSQERHPFTGAPGSYEQYF.

The CDR3 spells CATRRSFGAYEQYF. Here the CDR3 DNA reads TGTGCCACCCGACGATCATTTGGAGCCTACGAGCAGTACTTC. The chain employs TRBV6-1 and TRBJ2-7; no definite D call. CDR1 is MNHNS and CDR2 is SASEGT in the germline V gene. The CDR3 spans 14 residues. V gave up 10 bases and J gave up 2 bases, with 18 bases separating them.

This rearrangement joins TRBV7-2 to TRBJ1-5, with D unclear. This CDR3 region has 13 residues. Between the trimmed V and J ends, which lost 2 bases and 5 bases, there was a span of 7 bases. The V gene's germline CDR1 is SGHTA and CDR2 FQGNSA. The DNA for the CDR3 is TGTGCCAGCAGCTTATTCGGTGATCAGCCCCAGCATTTT. This sequence encodes CASSLFGDQPQHF.

The chain employs TRBV15 and TRBJ1-3; D is uncertain. V was clipped by 0 bases and J by 0 bases, with 6 bases between them. The CDR3 is 15 residues long. The germline CDR1 and CDR2 sequences are LNHNV and YYDKDF (reference sequence). The CDR3 region is CATSRDKASGNTIYF. As DNA, the CDR3 is TGTGCCACCAGCAGAGATAAAGCCTCTGGAAACACCATATATTTT. The variable domain in full, with the rest retrieved from reference TRBV15 and TRBJ1-3, is DAMVIQNPRYQVTQFGKPVTLSCSQTLNHNVMYWYQQKSSQAPKLLFHYYDKDFNNEADTPDNFQSRRPNTSFCFLDIRSPGLGDTAMYLCATSRDKASGNTIYFGEGSWLTVV.

The chain carries TRBV4-2 and TRBJ1-1; 9 positions agree with TRBD1. Per germline, CDR1 LGHNA and CDR2 YNFKEQ. V shed 4 bases and J 6 bases; nucleotides not matched to a gene: 12. The CDR3 sequence is 16 residues long. CDR3 sequence: CASSPGWRDREAEAFF. CDR3 sequence (DNA): TGTGCCAGCAGCCCCGGCTGGCGGGACAGGGAAGCTGAAGCTTTCTTT.

CDR3 sequence (DNA): TGTGCCAGCACTAGCGGGAATTTGAACGAGCAGTACTTC. Amino acid sequence: CASTSGNLNEQYF. This sequence joins TRBV27 and TRBJ2-7, with TRBD2 identical over 9 bases. CDR3 length: 13 residues. The V segment lost 7 bases and the J segment 5 bases; nucleotides outside the gene matches: 6. Germline CDR1 is MNHEY and CDR2 is SMNVEV (reference sequence).

V gene TRBV18 combines with J gene TRBJ2-1, with D tentatively TRBD1 (5 bases). The germline V gene has CDR1 KGHSH and CDR2 LQKENI. The V end lost 2 bases, the J end lost 0 bases, and 8 bases lay between the germline ends. CDR3 size: 15 residues. CDR3 bases: TGTGCCAGCTCACCAGACAGACGCTCCTACAATGAGCAGTTCTTC. It yields the protein CASSPDRRSYNEQFF.

This chain uses TRBV5-4 with TRBJ2-7; 7 bases line up with TRBD1. The CDR3 length is 14 residues. V was pared by 6 bases and J by 0 bases, with 6 bases of the junction left unmatched. CDR1 is SGHNT and CDR2 is YYREEE in the germline V gene (reference sequence). In DNA form, the CDR3 reads TGTGCCAGCAACCCGACAGGGCTCTCCTACGAGCAGTACTTC. Its protein is CASNPTGLSYEQYF.

The chain combines TRBV5-6 with TRBJ2-1, with 8 bases that match TRBD2. Per the germline V gene, CDR1 is SGHDT and CDR2 is YYEEEE. The CDR3 covers 17 residues. Trimming cost V 4 bases and J 7 bases; bases outside gene matches: 16. CDR3 DNA sequence: TGTGCCAGCAGCCCCGGGGGGGGATTGGTATTTGGAAATGAGCAGTTCTTC. It specifies CASSPGGGLVFGNEQFF.

The chain has TRBV5-6 and TRBJ2-1; 7 bases line up with TRBD2. Germline V gives CDR1 SGHDT, CDR2 YYEEEE. V dropped 4 bases and J dropped 1; count of bases not matched to a gene: 5. This CDR3 has 15 amino acids. The CDR3 reads CASSVRDYSYNEQFF. The CDR3 nucleotides read TGTGCCAGCAGCGTGCGGGACTATTCCTACAATGAGCAGTTCTTC.

J is TRBJ2-5 and V is TRBV5-5, with D hard to call. CDR3 length equals 14 residues. The V end lost 0 bases, the J end lost 2 bases, and 8 bases lay between the germline ends. CDR1 and CDR2 from the germline V gene are SGHKS and YYEKEE (reference sequence). The DNA of the CDR3 is TGTGCCAGCAGCTTGGATCCGCAGCAAGAGACCCAGTACTTC. It translates to CASSLDPQQETQYF.

V and J are TRBV28 and TRBJ2-3; the D gene is possibly TRBD1 (5 bases). V was trimmed by 5 bases and J by 0 bases, leaving 21 bases between them. Germline CDR1 MDHEN, CDR2 SYDVKM. This CDR3 has 18 amino acids. CDR3 sequence reads: CASSPVTLSGISTDTQYF. Written as DNA, the CDR3 is TGTGCCAGCAGTCCGGTTACCTTATCAGGGATAAGCACAGATACGCAGTATTTT.

This clone has a handful of counts. J is TRBJ1-1 and V is TRBV19, with TRBD1 matching 7 bases. The J segment lost 6 bases and the V segment lost 5 bases, leaving 15 bases of the junction unmatched. The germline V gene encodes CDR1 LNHDA and CDR2 SQIVND (reference sequence). The CDR3 contains 16 residues. CDR3 nucleotides: TGTGCCAGTAGTCCACTCGTCGACAGGGTGCGGGCTGAAGCTTTCTTT. Translation: CASSPLVDRVRAEAFF.

The chain recombines TRBV18 with TRBJ1-4; TRBD1 matches at 7 bases. V gave up 4 bases and J gave up 6 bases; unmatched junction bases: 5. Germline V lookup: CDR1 KGHSH, CDR2 LQKENI. There are 14 residues in the CDR3. The CDR3 DNA reads TGTGCCAGCTCACTAGGGACAGTCCATGAAAAACTGTTTTTT. This codes for CASSLGTVHEKLFF.

The table lists this clone with a count of one. This chain connects TRBV5-6 to TRBJ1-1; 8 nucleotides agree with TRBD1. The CDR3 runs 14 residues. J gave up 2 bases and V 3 bases, and 3 bases lay outside the gene matches. Germline values: CDR1 SGHDT, CDR2 YYEEEE. The CDR3 coding sequence is TGTGCCAGCAGCTCGGGACAGGCTAACACTGAAGCTTTCTTT. It codes for CASSSGQANTEAFF.

The chain employs TRBV19 and TRBJ1-4, with D tentatively TRBD1 (5 bases). Germline lookup yields CDR1 LNHDA and CDR2 SQIVND (reference sequence). Trimming left V 6 bases short and J 4 bases short, with 12 bases between. The CDR3 loop spans 14 amino acids. The CDR3 loop reads CASRRGLSNEKLFF. CDR3 in DNA: TGTGCCAGTAGAAGGGGACTGAGTAATGAAAAACTGTTTTTT.

The chain links TRBV5-1 to TRBJ2-7; TRBD1 matches at 9 bases. J lost 5 bases, V lost 7 bases, and 1 base had no gene match. The CDR3 length is 11 residues. Germline V gene data show CDR1 as SGHRS and CDR2 as YFSETQ. CDR3 nucleotides: TGCGCCAGCCGGACAGGGGACGAGCAGTACTTC. Its translation: CASRTGDEQYF.

The chain is built from TRBV9 and TRBJ1-1, with 9 bases lining up with TRBD1. The V segment lost 2 bases and the J segment 10 bases; nucleotides outside the gene matches: 6. The CDR3 covers 13 residues. Germline CDR1 reads SGDLS; CDR2 reads YYNGEE. CDR3 sequence reads: CASSVGDREGAFF. DNA of the CDR3: TGTGCCAGCAGCGTTGGGGACAGGGAGGGAGCTTTCTTT.

The chain couples TRBV5-4 to TRBJ1-1; 9 positions match TRBD1. Germline V gene sequence: CDR1 SGHNT, CDR2 YYREEE (reference sequence). This CDR3 is built from 14 residues. The junction had 10 bases not matched to a gene; V was cut back by 3 bases and J by 10 bases. Here the CDR3 DNA reads TGTGCCAGCAGCTGGGGACAGGGTGGGTTAGGAGCTTTCTTT. Its protein product is CASSWGQGGLGAFF.

This rearrangement joins TRBV7-6 to TRBJ1-2; no firm D call. The CDR3 contains 13 residues. V was shortened by 6 bases and J by 4 bases, with 12 bases between the two germline ends. Germline V lookup: CDR1 SGHVS, CDR2 FNYEAQ. The CDR3 is CASRAGSGYGYTF. CDR3 DNA sequence: TGTGCCAGCAGGGCGGGGTCTGGCTATGGCTACACCTTC.